This T cell receptor beta chain stems from a study of a mutant IDH1 vaccine in newly diagnosed glioma. Whole-study context: In weeks 1, 3, 5, 7, 11, 15, 19 and 23, patients were vaccinated. Prior therapy was radiotherapy, temozolomide, or both; most received both.

Assay used: immunoSEQ multiplex PCR; TCRdb lists only in-frame clones, some missing. This table holds 35,000 to 45,000 clones, 75% to 85% found once. In regard to this clone: Its antigen is not identified.

As for time point: week 11, during vaccination. Vaccinated patients received 300 ug of mutant IDH1 20-mer peptide per dose, with topical imiquimod. In germline, CDR1 is MGHRA, CDR2 YSYEKL. Trimming cost V 4 bases and J 7 bases; bases outside gene matches: 14. The CDR3 is 17 residues long. The clonotype originates from a young woman with glioma. Some clones in this sample may be carry-over from other donors' samples. Sequences were derived from peripheral blood mononuclear cells (PBMCs), sampled from a glioma patient whose treatment included an IDH1 peptide vaccine. V is TRBV4-1 and J is TRBJ2-2, with 8 nucleotides matching TRBD1. CDR3 sequence (DNA): TGCGCCAGCAGCCCGCGAGTCACAGGGGGAAAAGGCGGGGAGCTGTTTTTT. This translates into CASSPRVTGGKGGELFF.